The entry below describes one T cell receptor beta chain. What it recognizes is unknown. Sequenced material consisted of expressed TCRB transcripts (all of the isolated RNA was reverse transcribed). The average output of naive, central memory and regulatory T cell samples was 3.6 million or so reads. Clones were read by immunoSEQ multiplex PCR, and TCRdb kept only the in-frame ones, dropping some. The sample lists some 240,000 clones; 16% were seen once. This record comes from a study of beta chain features in type 1 diabetes. Whole-study results and caveats: Type 1 diabetes patients had moderately but significantly shorter TCRB CDR3s in all four CD4+ subsets. Within patients, naive, central memory and Treg TCRB repertoires seemed more similar than within healthy donors. When VDJ junctions were examined, type 1 diabetes patients showed fewer insertions and more deletions.

The CDR3 length is 13 residues. V gave up 5 bases and J gave up 7 bases, with 14 bases separating them. Germline values: CDR1 SEHNR, CDR2 FQNEAQ (reference sequence). The chain combines TRBV7-9 with TRBJ2-5; unclear D gene. This sequence originates from a man younger than 40 with type 1 diabetes. Sequenced input: naive CD4+ T cells from blood. CDR3 bases: TGTGCCAGCAGCCCCCCGGGCACCGCGACCCAGTACTTC. Translation gives CASSPPGTATQYF.